The 23 T cell receptor beta chains presented below share a single source sample, sequenced in a study of cytomegalovirus exposure and HLA in healthy donors. Primers included in the PCR were 60 Vbeta and 13 Jbeta primers. TCRdb keeps only in-frame clones here, not all; method: immunoSEQ multiplex PCR. The sample holds about 150,000 clones, approximately 80% seen once. The sequencing input was PBMCs. Receptors originate from a woman in her forties in good health and CMV-seronegative.

The V gene is TRBV5-1, the J gene TRBJ2-5, with a tentative D call TRBD1 (6 bases). There are 12 residues in the CDR3. CDR1 SGHRS and CDR2 YFSETQ come from the germline V gene. Trimming removed 6 bases from V and 1 base from J, with 7 bases in between. The CDR3 coding sequence is TGCGCCAGCATGGGGGCCCAAGAGACCCAGTACTTC. The encoded protein is CASMGAQETQYF.

The rearrangement links TRBV19 to TRBJ1-2; TRBD1 matches at 7 bases. With V trimmed by 0 bases and J by 7 bases, 5 bases remained unmatched. Germline V gene lookup returns CDR1 LNHDA and CDR2 SQIVND (reference sequence). This CDR3 comprises 14 residues. Here the CDR3 reads CASSIDRGSSGYTF. The CDR3 coding sequence is TGTGCCAGTAGTATAGACAGGGGGAGCTCTGGCTACACCTTC.

The gene calls are TRBV27 and TRBJ1-2, with 9 bases matching TRBD1. Trimming removed 3 bases from V and 6 bases from J; junction bases left unmatched: 2. Germline V gene sequence: CDR1 MNHEY, CDR2 SMNVEV (reference sequence). The CDR3 sequence is 13 residues long. The CDR3 region is CASSLTGGNGYTF. CDR3 DNA: TGTGCCAGCAGTTTGACAGGGGGAAATGGCTACACCTTC.

The chain links TRBV29-1 to TRBJ2-3; D may be TRBD2 (5 bases). Trimming removed 4 bases at V and 2 bases at J, with 7 bases between. The CDR3 is 12 amino acids. Germline CDR1 reads SQVTM; CDR2 reads ANQGSEA. CDR3 coding DNA: TGCAGCGTTGGCGACTACACAGATACGCAGTATTTT. As protein: CSVGDYTDTQYF.

This clone was counted only a few times. This chain uses TRBV29-1 with TRBJ2-7, with D maybe TRBD1 (5 bases). The germline V gene encodes CDR1 SQVTM and CDR2 ANQGSEA. Trimming pared 4 bases from V and 0 bases from J, leaving 10 bases between. This CDR3 has 13 residues. This chain's CDR3 is CSVVGRASYEQYF. The CDR3 DNA reads TGCAGCGTTGTGGGGCGAGCCTCCTACGAGCAGTACTTC.

The CDR3: CASSFSQETQYF. CDR3 nucleotide sequence: TGTGCCAGCTCCTTCAGCCAAGAGACCCAGTACTTC. The chain carries TRBV18 and TRBJ2-5; the D is unclear. The CDR3 sequence is 12 residues long. The germline V gene encodes CDR1 KGHSH and CDR2 LQKENI. V gave up 6 bases and J gave up 1 base, with 6 bases separating them.

The chain couples TRBV7-9 to TRBJ1-2; D remains unclear. The germline V gene encodes CDR1 SEHNR and CDR2 FQNEAQ (reference sequence). The CDR3 is 13 amino acids. V lost 5 bases and J 2 bases, leaving 9 bases between the germline ends. The CDR3 region is CASSPRINYGYTF. CDR3 nucleotide sequence: TGTGCCAGCAGCCCCAGGATCAACTATGGCTACACCTTC. The full variable domain, its missing parts supplied by reference TRBV7-9 and TRBJ1-2, is DTGVSQNPRHKITKRGQNVTFRCDPISEHNRLYWYRQTLGQGPEFLTYFQNEAQLEKSRLLSDRFSAERPKGSFSTLEIQRTEQGDSAMYLCASSPRINYGYTFGSGTRLTVV.

As regards this clone: The junction does not match germline at one end; this may be a read error. The chain recombines TRBV7-9 with TRBJ1-4; TRBD1 matches 10 bases. The CDR3 runs 13 residues. The germline V gene encodes CDR1 SEHNR and CDR2 FQNEAQ (reference sequence). CDR3 bases: TGTTCCAGCAGCCTAGGACAGGGGGATAAACTGTTTTTT. As protein: CSSSLGQGDKLFF.

The chain recombines TRBV28 with TRBJ1-1, with D possibly being TRBD1 (5 bases). Germline loops: CDR1 MDHEN, CDR2 SYDVKM. The CDR3 spans 13 residues. V was cut by 3 bases and J by 5 bases, with 10 bases left in between. CDR3 coding DNA: TGTGCCAGCAGTTTTTTCCAGGGAACTGAAGCTTTCTTT. Translation: CASSFFQGTEAFF.

The rearrangement joins TRBV18 to TRBJ1-2; TRBD1 aligns across 7 bases. The germline CDR1 and CDR2 sequences are KGHSH and LQKENI. This CDR3 spans 12 amino acids. V lost 4 bases and J lost 7; bases outside the gene matches: 3. The CDR3 DNA reads TGTGCCAGCTCACAACAGGGGTCTGGCTACACCTTC. It translates to CASSQQGSGYTF.

The chain links TRBV12-5 to TRBJ2-3, with TRBD2 identical over 14 bases. Germline loops: CDR1 LGHNT, CDR2 FRNRAP. V lost 5 bases, J lost 5 bases, and 3 bases stayed unmatched. The CDR3 runs 15 residues. The CDR3 region is CASGEGLAGEDTQYF. For the CDR3, the DNA is TGTGCTAGTGGTGAGGGACTAGCGGGAGAAGATACGCAGTATTTT.

For this clone: Other DNA sequences in the sample encode the same CDR3. The chain uses TRBV7-9 and TRBJ1-3; TRBD1 matches at 10 bases. The ends lost 5 bases at V and 6 bases at J; junction bases unmatched: 13. Per germline, CDR1 SEHNR and CDR2 FQNEAQ (reference sequence). The CDR3 is made up of 17 amino acids. The CDR3 DNA sequence: TGTGCCAGCAGCCGAGGGGGACAGGGGAAAGTGGCAAACACCATATATTTT. It yields the protein CASSRGGQGKVANTIYF.

This chain links TRBV7-6 with TRBJ2-1; 13 positions match TRBD2. This CDR3 has 15 residues. Germline CDR1 reads SGHVS; CDR2 reads FNYEAQ. V dropped 5 bases and J dropped 9; count of bases not matched to a gene: 7. CDR3 amino acids: CASSLGLAGAPEQFF. CDR3 in DNA: TGTGCCAGCAGCCTCGGACTAGCGGGAGCGCCTGAGCAGTTCTTC.

The genes are TRBV28 and TRBJ2-3, with 11 bases aligning to TRBD2. Looked up from germline, CDR1 is MDHEN and CDR2 is SYDVKM. This CDR3 contains 16 residues. Losses at the gene ends were 6 bases for V and 4 bases for J; bases not matched to a gene: 9. The CDR3 sequence: CASREDSGGVADTQYF. In nucleotides, the CDR3 is TGTGCCAGCAGAGAGGATAGCGGGGGGGTTGCAGATACGCAGTATTTT.

The V gene is TRBV28, the J gene TRBJ2-4, with TRBD2 matching 7 bases. There are 17 residues in the CDR3. Germline V lookup: CDR1 MDHEN, CDR2 SYDVKM. V lost 8 bases and J lost 1; bases outside the gene matches: 14. The CDR3 region has the DNA TGTGCCAGCGGGATCGGCGGGGCGGGGGAGGCCAAAAACATTCAGTACTTC. Its translation: CASGIGGAGEAKNIQYF.

This clone was counted between two and nine times. The chain couples TRBV4-2 to TRBJ2-2; TRBD2 aligns across 9 bases. The CDR3 has 17 amino acids. Trimming cost V 7 bases and J 4 bases; bases outside gene matches: 13. Per germline, CDR1 LGHNA and CDR2 YNFKEQ. CDR3 protein: CASTPGGLAGLTGELFF. The DNA for the CDR3 is TGTGCCAGCACCCCCGGAGGCCTAGCGGGACTCACCGGGGAGCTGTTTTTT.

The chain recombines TRBV11-2 with TRBJ1-1; a possible D gene is TRBD1 (5 bases). The CDR3 is made up of 14 amino acids. Trimming removed 0 bases at V and 8 bases at J, with 13 bases between. Germline V gene lookup returns CDR1 SGHAT and CDR2 FQNNGV. CDR3 residues: CASSLDRTTKEAFF. The CDR3 bases are TGTGCCAGCAGCTTAGACAGGACAACAAAAGAAGCTTTCTTT.

The rearrangement links TRBV28 to TRBJ2-5; a possible D gene is TRBD2 (6 bases). CDR3 length equals 16 residues. Per germline, CDR1 MDHEN and CDR2 SYDVKM. V dropped 7 bases and J dropped 4 bases, with 22 bases sitting between them. The CDR3 loop is CASTPRGGTLIETQYF. The CDR3 DNA follows: TGTGCCAGCACCCCGCGGGGAGGAACACTCATAGAGACCCAGTACTTC.

The rearrangement joins TRBV25-1 to TRBJ1-1; D possibly corresponds to TRBD1 (6 bases). The CDR3 is 15 residues long. In germline, CDR1 is MGHDK, CDR2 SYGVNS. Trimming removed 1 base at V and 6 bases at J, with 15 bases between. This chain's CDR3 is CASSESTGGYPEAFF. The CDR3 DNA is TGTGCCAGCAGTGAATCTACGGGGGGCTACCCTGAAGCTTTCTTT.

The rearrangement uses TRBV6-1 and TRBJ2-6; D call uncertain. This CDR3 has 13 residues. Germline lookup yields CDR1 MNHNS and CDR2 SASEGT. The germline V and J ends were trimmed by 6 bases and 8 bases, with 11 bases remaining between them. The CDR3 spells CASRLPTTNVLTF. CDR3 DNA sequence: TGTGCCAGCAGGCTACCCACCACCAACGTCCTGACTTTC.

Turning to this clone: Other DNA sequences in the sample encode the same CDR3. This chain uses TRBV7-9 with TRBJ2-3; 8 bases fit TRBD2. CDR1 is SEHNR, CDR2 FQNEAQ, per germline (reference sequence). J lost 4 bases, V lost 4 bases, and 4 bases had no gene match. This CDR3 has 14 amino acids. The CDR3 DNA sequence: TGTGCCAGCAGCTCAAGCGGGAGAGCAGATACGCAGTATTTT. It is translated as CASSSSGRADTQYF.

The chain is built from TRBV30 and TRBJ2-3; no clear D gene. Trimming cost V 6 bases and J 4 bases, with 11 bases left between them. Per germline, CDR1 GTSNPN and CDR2 SVGIG (reference sequence). This CDR3 contains 12 residues. CDR3 bases: TGTGCCTGTACCACCCTAGCAGATACGCAGTATTTT. Translating gives CACTTLADTQYF.

V usage is TRBV6-5 and J usage is TRBJ2-5; 8 bases are shared with TRBD1. This CDR3 has 13 amino acids. Germline lookup yields CDR1 MNHEY and CDR2 SVGAGI. Trimming at V came to 2 bases and at J to 4 bases, leaving 0 bases not matched to a gene. CDR3 sequence: CASSYTGGETQYF. Written as DNA, the CDR3 is TGTGCCAGCAGTTACACAGGGGGAGAGACCCAGTACTTC.